The TCR beta chain described here comes from a study of T cell repertoires in cytomegalovirus infection. Study at large: CMV epitopes, recently identified HLA-C-restricted and well-studied HLA-B-restricted, were used. Indications of both CMV infection and matching HLA type were provided by public TCR beta signatures.

Comment on this clonotype: The antigen is unknown.

In germline, CDR1 is SGHNT, CDR2 YENEEA. The CDR3 length is 13 residues. V lost 3 bases to trimming and J lost 3 bases, with 6 bases between them. A single record per CDR3 protein comes from TCRdb applying MiXCR to the reads. The table includes fewer than 850,000 distinct CDR3 sequences, almost 30% detected once. The specimen comprised cultured CD8+ T cells from PBMCs, sampled from culture after CMV antigen stimulation. The sequence was obtained from a human donor in good health (CMV status not recorded). Some clones in this sample may be carry-over from other donors' samples. V is TRBV11-3 and J is TRBJ1-3; D not resolved. CDR3 amino acids: CASSLEFGNTIYF. The DNA of the CDR3 is TGTGCCAGCAGCTTGGAATTTGGAAACACCATATATTTT.